A single sample gave rise to the 20 T cell receptor beta chains below, sequenced in a study of cytomegalovirus exposure and HLA in healthy donors. It was with 60 Vbeta and 13 Jbeta primers that the PCR ran. TCRdb's table, derived via immunoSEQ multiplex PCR, lists solely in-frame clones and lacks some. The repertoire holds 150,000 to 200,000 clones, with 70% to 80% as singletons. The specimen sequenced was PBMCs. These receptors all stem from a woman aged 50 to 60 in good health and CMV-seronegative.

The V gene is TRBV27, the J gene TRBJ1-2, with D uncertain. The CDR3 runs 15 residues. Trimming left V 5 bases short and J 7 bases short, with 20 bases between. The germline gives CDR1 MNHEY, CDR2 SMNVEV (reference sequence). The CDR3 reads CASSTHEWGAGGYTF. CDR3 bases: TGTGCCAGCAGTACGCATGAGTGGGGAGCTGGTGGCTACACCTTC.

This rearrangement joins TRBV2 to TRBJ2-3; 9 bases line up with TRBD2. The CDR3 is 17 residues long. With 5 bases clipped from V and 3 bases from J, the junction kept 12 bases outside the gene matches. The germline V gene has CDR1 SNHLY and CDR2 FYNNEI. The CDR3 DNA is TGTGCCAGCAGTCAGGGTGCTAGCGGGATCTTGACAGATACGCAGTATTTT. Translating gives CASSQGASGILTDTQYF.

The rearrangement links TRBV6-1 to TRBJ1-1, with D possibly TRBD1 on 6 matching bases. The germline V gene encodes CDR1 MNHNS and CDR2 SASEGT. The CDR3 consists of 13 residues. V shed 6 bases and J shed 1 base, with 9 bases lying between them. In DNA, the CDR3 is TGTGCCAGCAGCTCGGGACAGAACACTGAAGCTTTCTTT. It specifies CASSSGQNTEAFF.

The count of this clone is one. One junction end does not reproduce the germline sequence, and a read error may be involved. This chain joins TRBV4-1 and TRBJ2-7; a weak D match, TRBD2 (5 bases). Germline lookup yields CDR1 MGHRA and CDR2 YSYEKL. This CDR3 has 14 amino acids. The CDR3 DNA reads as TGCGCCAACAGCCAAGTAAGCCTAGCCCGTGAGCAGTACTTC. Its protein product is CANSQVSLAREQYF.

The chain joins TRBV30 to TRBJ1-6, with D perhaps matching TRBD1 (6 bases). Trimming left V 1 base short and J 7 bases short, with 8 bases between. The CDR3 length is 13 residues. CDR1 and CDR2 (germline): GTSNPN, SVGIG (reference sequence). The CDR3 region has the DNA TGTGCCTGGAGTGGTCAGGGGAATTCACCCCTCCACTTT. This translates into CAWSGQGNSPLHF.

The V and J genes are TRBV4-1 and TRBJ1-1, with no clear D. This CDR3 has 16 amino acids. Trimming stripped 0 bases from V and 1 base from J, with 12 bases between. Germline V gene lookup returns CDR1 MGHRA and CDR2 YSYEKL. CDR3 sequence (DNA): TGCGCCAGCAGCCAAGAACCTCTAGTCCGGAACACTGAAGCTTTCTTT. Protein: CASSQEPLVRNTEAFF.

This clone turned up a few times. This chain uses TRBV5-6 with TRBJ1-1; D is ambiguous. The length of the CDR3 is 15 residues. From germline, CDR1 is SGHDT and CDR2 YYEEEE. The V gene lost 2 bases and the J gene lost 4 bases, with 15 bases spanning the gap. The CDR3: CASSFTPSPGTEAFF. DNA of the CDR3: TGTGCCAGCAGCTTTACCCCCTCCCCCGGCACTGAAGCTTTCTTT.

V is TRBV30 and J is TRBJ1-1, with a weak D call TRBD1 (6 bases). V gave up 1 base and J gave up 3 bases, with 15 bases separating them. Germline CDR1 reads GTSNPN; CDR2 reads SVGIG (reference sequence). This CDR3 spans 15 amino acids. The CDR3 nucleotides read TGTGCCTGGAGTGGGGCAGACAGGTGGGACACTGAAGCTTTCTTT. This encodes CAWSGADRWDTEAFF.

This chain's CDR3 is CATLGAGSYEQYF. CDR3 coding DNA: TGTGCCACCCTTGGGGCGGGATCCTACGAGCAGTACTTC. V usage is TRBV6-1 and J usage is TRBJ2-5, with a tentative D call TRBD2 (6 bases). The end of the DNA fits TRBJ2-7 better, so the J call may be wrong. The CDR3 is 13 amino acids. Germline V gene data show CDR1 as MNHNS and CDR2 as SASEGT.

The rearrangement links TRBV5-1 to TRBJ1-2, with TRBD1 as a possible D gene (5 bases). CDR3 length equals 13 residues. Germline V gene data show CDR1 as SGHRS and CDR2 as YFSETQ. V dropped 0 bases and J dropped 6 bases, with 9 bases sitting between them. CDR3 region: CASSLVVRDGYTF. The CDR3 DNA sequence: TGCGCCAGCAGCTTGGTGGTCAGGGATGGCTACACCTTC.

Only one count was recorded for this clone. V usage is TRBV28 and J usage is TRBJ2-5; no clear D gene. CDR3 size: 14 residues. Germline V gene lookup returns CDR1 MDHEN and CDR2 SYDVKM. The V end was cut by 3 bases, the J end by 5 bases, with 13 bases between. In nucleotides, the CDR3 is TGTGCCAGCAGTTTTGGGTGGGCCCGGGAGACCCAGTACTTC. This gives the protein CASSFGWARETQYF.

The chain uses TRBV4-1 and TRBJ1-2; D is perhaps TRBD1 (5 bases). V was trimmed by 8 bases and J by 5 bases, leaving 24 bases between them. This CDR3 has 16 residues. Germline assignment: CDR1 MGHRA and CDR2 YSYEKL. This CDR3 is CASRPQRGLLEYGYTF. The CDR3 coding sequence is TGCGCCAGCCGGCCCCAAAGGGGCCTGCTAGAATATGGCTACACCTTC.

The chain carries TRBV18 and TRBJ1-1; D may be TRBD1 (5 bases). CDR1 KGHSH and CDR2 LQKENI come from the germline V gene. The CDR3 is 14 residues long. The germline V and J ends were trimmed by 3 bases and 0 bases, with 8 bases remaining between them. CDR3 protein: CASSPQGMNTEAFF. DNA for the CDR3: TGTGCCAGCTCACCTCAGGGTATGAACACTGAAGCTTTCTTT. Complete variable domain (other parts from reference TRBV18 and TRBJ1-1): NAGVMQNPRHLVRRRGQEARLRCSPMKGHSHVYWYRQLPEEGLKFMVYLQKENIIDESGMPKERFSAEFPKEGPSILRIQQVVRGDSAAYFCASSPQGMNTEAFFGQGTRLTVV.

V usage is TRBV7-9 and J usage is TRBJ1-1, with a possible D match to TRBD1 (5 bases). The CDR3 contains 12 residues. CDR1 and CDR2 from the germline V gene are SEHNR and FQNEAQ (reference sequence). Trimming pared 3 bases from V and 6 bases from J, leaving 8 bases between. The DNA for the CDR3 is TGTGCCAGCAGCTTCTCAGGGTCTGAAGCTTTCTTT. Translating it yields CASSFSGSEAFF.

The chain uses TRBV6-6 and TRBJ2-1; TRBD1 matches at 8 bases. With V trimmed by 7 bases and J by 6 bases, 14 bases remained unmatched. The germline gives CDR1 MNHNY, CDR2 SVGAGI (reference sequence). The CDR3 covers 16 residues. The CDR3 sequence: CASTRGRRQGPNEQFF. CDR3 DNA sequence: TGTGCCAGCACCCGCGGAAGGAGACAGGGGCCCAATGAGCAGTTCTTC.

This clone was observed a few times. The rearrangement uses TRBV2 and TRBJ1-5, with TRBD1 identical over 8 bases. This CDR3 has 14 amino acids. Unmatched junction bases numbered 2, after V lost 3 bases and J lost 4 bases. Per the germline V gene, CDR1 is SNHLY and CDR2 is FYNNEI. In DNA form, the CDR3 reads TGTGCCAGCAGTGACTACAGGGGGAATCAGCCCCAGCATTTT. This codes for CASSDYRGNQPQHF.

This clone was picked up one time. The chain combines TRBV13 with TRBJ1-2, with 7 bases fitting TRBD1. This CDR3 contains 15 residues. Trimming at V came to 5 bases and at J to 2 bases, leaving 8 bases not matched to a gene. The V gene's germline CDR1 is PRHDT and CDR2 FYEKMQ (reference sequence). The CDR3, as DNA: TGTGCCAGCAGCCCCCGCTCGACAGGGAACTATGGCTACACCTTC. Translated: CASSPRSTGNYGYTF.

This sequence joins TRBV25-1 and TRBJ1-3; no firm D call. The CDR3 extends over 16 amino acids. The germline CDR1 and CDR2 sequences are MGHDK and SYGVNS. Trimming pared 1 base from V and 4 bases from J, leaving 14 bases between. This CDR3 reads CASSESQSGSGNTIYF. The DNA for the CDR3 is TGTGCCAGCAGTGAATCTCAATCAGGTTCGGGAAACACCATATATTTT.

V is TRBV7-2 and J is TRBJ2-2; 13 bases line up with TRBD2. Trimming removed 5 bases from V and 4 bases from J; junction bases left unmatched: 4. CDR3 size: 16 residues. Germline V gene lookup returns CDR1 SGHTA and CDR2 FQGNSA. The CDR3 protein is CASSQTSGRSTGELFF. The DNA for the CDR3 is TGTGCCAGCAGCCAGACTAGCGGGAGGAGCACCGGGGAGCTGTTTTTT.

The chain employs TRBV21-1 and TRBJ2-2; TRBD2 is taken as the D call from the table, unchecked against the DNA. TRBV21-1 is deemed a pseudogene. CDR3 length equals 19 residues. The CDR3 DNA reads TGTGCCAGCAGCAAAGAAGAACCTAGCGGGAGGGCGAACACCGGGGAGCTGTTTTTT. Amino acid sequence: CASSKEEPSGRANTGELFF.